These 11 T cell receptor beta chains share one sample of origin, sequenced in a study of T-cell memory formation after mild COVID-19. MiXCR, run by TCRdb on the 5' RACE reads, gives a single entry per CDR3 protein. The sample lists roughly 600,000 distinct CDR3 sequences, 18% seen once, with 12% in the top ten. Sample: PBMCs or a T cell subset sorted from them (not recorded which). These receptors all stem from an adult woman who had mild COVID-19 (a few samples of this study predate the infection). Cell type and time point are not known.

There are a few counts of this clonotype. V usage is TRBV7-2 and J usage is TRBJ1-1; D is unclear. The CDR3 has 13 amino acids. Germline values: CDR1 SGHTA, CDR2 FQGNSA. The V gene lost 1 base and the J gene lost 6 bases, with 9 bases spanning the gap. The CDR3, as DNA: TGTGCCAGCAGCTTAGTTGCAGACGCTGAAGCTTTCTTT. Translating it yields CASSLVADAEAFF.

The rearrangement links TRBV15 to TRBJ1-1, with a weak D call TRBD1 (6 bases). Germline V gives CDR1 LNHNV, CDR2 YYDKDF (reference sequence). The CDR3 has 15 amino acids. V lost 5 bases to trimming and J lost 5 bases, with 18 bases between them. CDR3 in DNA: TGTGCCACCAGCCTTAGCGGGGGGGCATGGACTGAAGCTTTCTTT. The encoded protein is CATSLSGGAWTEAFF.

The chain employs TRBV5-1 and TRBJ1-1, with D perhaps matching TRBD1 (6 bases). The CDR3 runs 17 residues. Trimming removed 4 bases from V and 4 bases from J, with 23 bases in between. CDR1 and CDR2 (germline): SGHRS, YFSETQ. The CDR3 DNA sequence: TGCGCCAGCAGCCTATTACAGGGTAGTAGGGTGGCCACTGAAGCTTTCTTT. Protein product: CASSLLQGSRVATEAFF.

This clonotype was seen more than once but under ten times. This sequence joins TRBV9 and TRBJ2-3, with 10 positions matching TRBD2. The CDR3 has 16 amino acids. Germline V CDR1 and CDR2: SGDLS, YYNGEE. V was pared by 0 bases and J by 5 bases, with 6 bases of the junction left unmatched. CDR3 DNA: TGTGCCAGCAGCGTAGCAGCGGGAGGGCCGGGAGATACGCAGTATTTT. It encodes CASSVAAGGPGDTQYF.

The chain recombines TRBV20-1 with TRBJ2-3, with D possibly being TRBD2 (6 bases). The V end lost 3 bases, the J end lost 0 bases, and 19 bases lay between the germline ends. Germline CDR1 reads DFQATT; CDR2 reads SNEGSKA (reference sequence). The CDR3 is 17 amino acids. The CDR3 DNA sequence: TGCAGTGCTAGGGACTCTAGCGCCGTACTAAGCACAGATACGCAGTATTTT. Translation gives CSARDSSAVLSTDTQYF.

The rearrangement links TRBV3-1 to TRBJ1-2; D is unclear. V gave up 0 bases and J gave up 4 bases, with 9 bases separating them. The CDR3 extends over 14 amino acids. CDR1 is LGHDT, CDR2 YNNKEL, per germline (reference sequence). The DNA for the CDR3 is TGTGCCAGCAGCCAAGATGGCAGCCTCTATGGCTACACCTTC. This gives the protein CASSQDGSLYGYTF.

This clonotype was detected many times. The V gene is TRBV7-9, the J gene TRBJ1-1; D is unresolved. This CDR3 contains 14 residues. Germline V gene sequence: CDR1 SEHNR, CDR2 FQNEAQ (reference sequence). V gave up 4 bases and J gave up 6 bases, with 15 bases separating them. CDR3 in amino acids: CASSSRDNLSEAFF. As DNA, the CDR3 is TGTGCCAGCAGCTCCCGTGACAATCTATCTGAAGCTTTCTTT.

This clonotype appeared a few times. This rearrangement joins TRBV6-2 or TRBV6-3 to TRBJ2-5; 9 bases match TRBD1. The CDR3 is 18 amino acids. Germline loops: CDR1 MNHEY, CDR2 SVGEGT. V dropped 2 bases and J dropped 6; count of bases not matched to a gene: 16. This CDR3 reads CASSYPDRGMRTKKTQYF. The CDR3 DNA reads as TGTGCCAGCAGTTACCCGGACAGGGGTATGCGGACCAAGAAGACCCAGTACTTC.

This clonotype has a handful of counts. The chain uses TRBV9 and TRBJ1-3; D remains unclear. V lost 0 bases, J lost 4 bases, and 8 bases lay in between. CDR1 is SGDLS, CDR2 YYNGEE, per germline. This CDR3 has 14 amino acids. This CDR3 is CASSVGVGGNTIYF. CDR3 nucleotides: TGTGCCAGCAGCGTAGGGGTAGGAGGAAACACCATATATTTT.

The chain has TRBV7-8 and TRBJ2-3, with TRBD2 matching over 7 bases. The germline gives CDR1 SGHVS, CDR2 FQNEAQ. Trimming at V came to 6 bases and at J to 1 base, leaving 10 bases not matched to a gene. This CDR3 comprises 16 residues. The CDR3: CASSQVSAGGTDTQYF. The CDR3 DNA reads TGTGCCAGCAGTCAAGTCTCTGCGGGGGGCACAGATACGCAGTATTTT. Full variable domain (remainder filled in from reference TRBV7-8 and TRBJ2-3): GAGVSQSPRYKVAKRGQDVALRCDPISGHVSLFWYQQALGQGPEFLTYFQNEAQLDKSGLPSDRFFAERPEGSVSTLKIQRTQQEDSAVYLCASSQVSAGGTDTQYFGPGTRLTVL.

This clonotype was seen repeatedly, ten times or more. The chain links TRBV7-9 to TRBJ2-1; D may be TRBD1 (6 bases). The germline CDR1 and CDR2 sequences are SEHNR and FQNEAQ (reference sequence). V lost 4 bases to trimming and J lost 4 bases, with 14 bases between them. This CDR3 spans 15 amino acids. CDR3 bases: TGTGCCAGCAGCTCCCCCCGAGGGGGTTACAATGAGCAGTTCTTC. Translation: CASSSPRGGYNEQFF.